One and the same sample provided the 9 T cell receptor beta chains below, sequenced in a study of cytomegalovirus exposure and HLA in healthy donors. The PCR ran on 60 Vbeta and 13 Jbeta primers. Clones were sequenced by immunoSEQ multiplex PCR, and TCRdb holds only the in-frame ones, with some missing. This repertoire shows approximately 200,000 clones, roughly 83% found once; its top ten account for approximately 1.4%. The sample consisted of PBMCs. These TCRs come from a girl aged 10-17 years in good health and CMV-seronegative.

The J gene is TRBJ1-4, the V gene TRBV30, with D perhaps matching TRBD1 (5 bases). Trimming left V 3 bases short and J 2 bases short, with 7 bases between. The CDR3 sequence is 13 residues long. Germline V gene data show CDR1 as GTSNPN and CDR2 as SVGIG (reference sequence). CDR3: CAWSQGTNEKLFF. The CDR3 nucleotides read TGTGCCTGGAGCCAGGGCACTAATGAAAAACTGTTTTTT.

As regards this clone: Relative to the germline gene, one junction end is altered; a read error may explain this. The chain couples TRBV6-1 to TRBJ2-7, with 7 bases aligning to TRBD1. The CDR3 runs 15 residues. The germline V gene encodes CDR1 MNHNS and CDR2 SASEGT. The CDR3 is CASREDRAGSYEQYF. CDR3 bases: TGTGCCAGCAGAGAAGACAGGGCAGGGTCCTACGAGCAGTACTTC.

This clone was counted a single time. In DNA, the CDR3 is TGTGCCAGCAGGTATCAGGGAAGGGCTGAAGCTTTCTTT. Protein sequence: CASRYQGRAEAFF. The V and J genes are TRBV27 and TRBJ1-1, with a weak D call TRBD1 (5 bases). Germline V CDR1 and CDR2: MNHEY, SMNVEV (reference sequence). The V end was cut by 6 bases, the J end by 6 bases, with 14 bases between. This CDR3 spans 13 amino acids.

J is TRBJ2-7 and V is TRBV15, with D perhaps matching TRBD1 (6 bases). This CDR3 region has 13 residues. Germline CDR1 and CDR2: LNHNV and YYDKDF (reference sequence). Trimming left V 4 bases short and J 3 bases short, with 10 bases between. The CDR3 DNA reads TGTGCCACCAGCACCGGGGACAACTACGAGCAGTACTTC. This codes for CATSTGDNYEQYF.

The chain joins TRBV19 to TRBJ2-7; TRBD1 is a possible D gene (5 bases). The ends were cut back, 1 base at V and 3 bases at J, with 13 bases in the middle. CDR1 is LNHDA and CDR2 is SQIVND in the germline V gene (reference sequence). The CDR3 spans 15 residues. The CDR3 sequence: CASSIVDSPSYEQYF. The CDR3 nucleotides read TGTGCCAGTAGTATAGTTGACAGCCCAAGCTACGAGCAGTACTTC.

V and J are TRBV9 and TRBJ2-3, with D possibly matching TRBD2 (6 bases). The V gene's germline CDR1 is SGDLS and CDR2 YYNGEE. Between the trimmed V and J ends, which lost 4 bases and 6 bases, there was a span of 24 bases. The CDR3 totals 17 residues. CDR3 protein: CASSRHPEGRTGDTQYF. The CDR3, as DNA: TGTGCCAGCAGCAGGCACCCGGAGGGGAGGACGGGGGATACGCAGTATTTT.

The chain links TRBV5-1 to TRBJ1-1, with 7 bases matching TRBD1. V was clipped by 5 bases and J by 5 bases; unmatched bases: 15. CDR1 is SGHRS and CDR2 is YFSETQ in the germline V gene. CDR3 length: 16 amino acids. CDR3 sequence (DNA): TGCGCCAGCAGAAAAATGGCAGGGGGTGCTCGTACTGAAGCTTTCTTT. Amino acid sequence: CASRKMAGGARTEAFF.

The chain is built from TRBV25-1 and TRBJ2-1, with D perhaps TRBD2 (6 bases). CDR3 length: 14 residues. Trimming left V 7 bases short and J 1 base short, with 11 bases between. The V gene's germline CDR1 is MGHDK and CDR2 SYGVNS. CDR3 bases: TGTGCCAGCACGGGGACTCCTTCCTACAATGAGCAGTTCTTC. Translated, it gives CASTGTPSYNEQFF. Using reference TRBV25-1 and TRBJ2-1 for the parts outside the CDR3, the full variable domain is EADIYQTPRYLVIGTGKKITLECSQTMGHDKMYWYQQDPGMELHLIHYSYGVNSTEKGDLSSESTVSRIRTEHFPLTLESARPSHTSQYLCASTGTPSYNEQFFGPGTRLTVL.

This clone was seen just once. The chain carries TRBV7-9 and TRBJ2-1, with TRBD2 matching 16 bases. CDR1 SEHNR and CDR2 FQNEAQ come from the germline V gene (reference sequence). CDR3 size: 18 residues. V lost 3 bases to trimming and J lost 0 bases; unmatched junction nucleotides: 2. The CDR3 sequence: CASSLGLAGGNSYNEQFF. In DNA, the CDR3 is TGTGCCAGCAGCTTGGGACTAGCGGGAGGGAACTCCTACAATGAGCAGTTCTTC.